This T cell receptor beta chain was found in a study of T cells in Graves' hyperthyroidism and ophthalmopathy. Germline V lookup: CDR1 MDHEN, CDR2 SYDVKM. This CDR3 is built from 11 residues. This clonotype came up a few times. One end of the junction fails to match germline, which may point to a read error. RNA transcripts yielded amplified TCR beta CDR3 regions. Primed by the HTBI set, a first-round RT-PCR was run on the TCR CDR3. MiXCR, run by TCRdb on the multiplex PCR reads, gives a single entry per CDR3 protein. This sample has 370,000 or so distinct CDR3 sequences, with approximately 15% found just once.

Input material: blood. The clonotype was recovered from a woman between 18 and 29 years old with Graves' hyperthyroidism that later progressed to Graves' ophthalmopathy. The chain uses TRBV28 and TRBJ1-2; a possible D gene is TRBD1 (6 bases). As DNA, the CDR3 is TGTGCCAGTAGACAGGACTACGGCTACACCTTC. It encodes CASRQDYGYTF.